This is a list of T cell receptor beta chains from one sample in a study of early T cells in non-severe SARS-CoV-2 infection. TCRdb used MiXCR to reprocess the 5' RACE reads, holding one entry per CDR3 protein. The sample shows 30,000 to 45,000 distinct CDR3 sequences, over 8.5% of them seen only once. Sequencing was performed on whole blood. These receptors came from an adult who was a healthcare worker with PCR-confirmed SARS-CoV-2 infection or an uninfected control (not recorded which). The CDR3 runs from the conserved cysteine through the conserved F or W. Fields, in order: CDR3 protein, V gene.

CDR3 protein: CASRSYRVPYEKLFF; V gene: TRBV27
CDR3 protein: CASSGGTGEEAFF; V gene: TRBV5-1
CDR3 protein: CASSQARGTEAFF; V gene: TRBV14
CDR3 protein: CASSLNLVTGTGRKNTEAFF; V gene: TRBV12-3/TRBV12-4
CDR3 protein: CASSERQGSKNSPLHF; V gene: TRBV7-6
CDR3 protein: CASSAGDSYQETQYF; V gene: TRBV27
CDR3 protein: CASSETPTDTQYF; V gene: TRBV6-4
CDR3 protein: CSVLEGGNTIYF; V gene: TRBV29-1
CDR3 protein: CASSQLTRGGTDTQYF; V gene: TRBV3-1
CDR3 protein: CASSYSFGGELFF; V gene: TRBV6-6
CDR3 protein: CSVLSGGEAGELFF; V gene: TRBV29-1
CDR3 protein: CASRPGPAVNTEAFF; V gene: TRBV6-1
CDR3 protein: CASSLTDTGELFF; V gene: TRBV11-2
CDR3 protein: CSAPTHGGGQETQYF; V gene: TRBV20-1